Given below is one T cell receptor beta chain in context. Its antigen specificity is not known. Per-base quality was not reported, and no clone a single base away is much larger than it. V was cut back by 2 bases and J by 2 bases, leaving a gap of 11 bases between them. From its cysteine to its phenylalanine, the CDR3 spans 14 amino acids. Only CDR3 DNA is held: 42 bases, read in frame from base 1. The germline V gene (reference sequence) provides CDR1 GTSNPN and CDR2 SVGIG. In the prospective study, participants were roughly 18 to 100 years old, resided in around 25 geographic areas of the United States, and were enrolled through a virtual design. Cohort assignment in the prospective study relied on participant-reported clinical history from a screening survey and a study questionnaire. For ImmuneRACE Cohort 3, a participant was defined as recovered based on two consecutive negative NP/OP PCR tests, clearance by a healthcare professional, or resolution of symptoms. Each participant in the prospective study had whole blood, serum and a nasopharyngeal or oropharyngeal swab collected by mobile phlebotomists. Prospective study participants could optionally give additional blood draws and questionnaires over a roughly two-month period. Before DNA extraction, prospective study blood samples were shipped either frozen or at room temperature.

This record belongs to a study of blood T cell repertoires in COVID-19 (dated by TCRdb to between 2020 and 2021). At the level of the whole study: Samples covering the acute and convalescent phases of COVID-19 were provided by collaborators in the United States, Italy and Spain. The prospective study material was composed of cDNA or gDNA derived from T cells, B-cell-depleted T cells, or PBMCs. The dataset comprised deeply sampled blood TCRbeta repertoires from subjects exposed to, actively infected with, or recovered from COVID-19. The repertoires were released in a freely available public database intended as a resource for research on the immune response to SARS-CoV-2. Samples came from the ongoing ImmuneRACE study (first 160 participants) plus 1,254 subjects from 6 global collaborators. The sample metadata nearly always contained a de-identified subject ID, COVID-19 status, age in years and sex. Where HLA class I and class II types were available, the types were taken from metadata supplied by the sample provider, not from assay-based typing. The research as a whole found: Clinical and demographic metadata were provided uncurated, with the amount varying by source and participant.

The immunoSEQ Assay, a bias-controlled multiplex PCR, was used to amplify TCRbeta CDR3 regions from genomic DNA. Turning to the authors' computational methods: The number of nucleated cells in each sample was estimated from the amplification of reference gene primers within the assay. To quantify the absolute abundance of each unique TCRbeta CDR3 rearrangement, sequence reads were collapsed and filtered. For each sample, productive Simpson clonality was calculated by taking the square root of Simpson's diversity index across productive rearrangements. TCRdb's version of the immuneACCESS table is confined to in-frame rearrangements and falls short of the full clone set. An unresolved V gene accounts for under half of the shortfall where checked; the remainder is of unknown origin. The DNA gave D and trimming, while V, J and clone size come from that table. The sample yields around 380,000 clones; around 87% were counted once. The ten largest clonotypes hold 1.3% of the sample.

The TCR sequence derives from a young man who had recovered from COVID-19. The sample taken for sequencing was PBMCs or T cells enriched from blood (not recorded which). Recombination connected TRBV30 to TRBJ2-3; possibly the D gene is TRBD2, per 5 matching bases. The CDR3 has the sequence CAWSKWENTDTQYF. The nucleotides read TGTGCCTGGAGTAAGTGGGAGAACACAGATACGCAGTATTTT.